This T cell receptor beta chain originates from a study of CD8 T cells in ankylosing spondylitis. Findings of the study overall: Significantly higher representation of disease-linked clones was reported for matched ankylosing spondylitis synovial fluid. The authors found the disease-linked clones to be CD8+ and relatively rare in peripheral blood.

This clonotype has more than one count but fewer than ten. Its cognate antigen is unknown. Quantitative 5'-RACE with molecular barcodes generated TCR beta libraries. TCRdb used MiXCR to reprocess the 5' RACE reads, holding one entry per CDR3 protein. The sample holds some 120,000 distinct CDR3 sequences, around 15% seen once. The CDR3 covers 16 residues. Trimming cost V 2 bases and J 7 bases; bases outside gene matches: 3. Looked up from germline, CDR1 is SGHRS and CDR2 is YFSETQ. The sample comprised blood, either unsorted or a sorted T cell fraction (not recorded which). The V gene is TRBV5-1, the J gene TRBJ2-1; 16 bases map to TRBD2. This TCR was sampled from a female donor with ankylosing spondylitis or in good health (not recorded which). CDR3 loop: CASSFGGLAGGNEQFF. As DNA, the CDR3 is TGCGCCAGCAGCTTCGGGGGACTAGCGGGAGGGAATGAGCAGTTCTTC.